This TCR beta chain was retrieved from a study of T cell repertoires in cytomegalovirus infection. Overall study context: Recently identified HLA-C-restricted CMV epitopes and well-studied HLA-B-restricted CMV epitopes were used by the study. Carrying CMV and the relevant HLA type showed in public TCR beta signatures. The study's findings and limits: The study found HLA-C-restricted CMV-specific TCR beta clonotypes dominating the ex vivo response.

This clonotype has just a few counts. What it binds is unknown. The CDR3 covers 12 residues. Germline V gives CDR1 SGHVS, CDR2 FNYEAQ. V dropped 5 bases and J dropped 8 bases, with 10 bases sitting between them. TCRdb passed the reads through MiXCR, listing each CDR3 protein once. This table has around 230,000 distinct CDR3 sequences, roughly 34% appearing once. Specimen: CD8+ T cells from cultured PBMCs, collected from culture after CMV antigen stimulation. This receptor was identified in a human donor in good health (CMV status not recorded). Some clones in this sample may be carry-over from other donors' samples. The chain combines TRBV7-6 with TRBJ2-1; D is uncertain. The CDR3 bases are TGTGCCAGCAGCCCCTTCAACGATGAGCAGTTCTTC. It yields the protein CASSPFNDEQFF.